This T cell receptor beta chain was found in a study of T cell responses to AZD1222 COVID-19 vaccine. Germline V lookup: CDR1 MNHEY, CDR2 SVGAGI. The CDR3 loop spans 15 amino acids. J lost 12 bases, V lost 0 bases, and 8 bases had no gene match. Profiling relied on immunoSEQ multiplex PCR, and the TCRdb table lists in-frame clones only, not all of them. The table shows about 200,000 clones, with 93% occurring only once. The chain couples TRBV6-5 to TRBJ1-6, with TRBD1 matching 7 bases. This sequence originates from an adult who received the AZD1222 COVID-19 vaccine. The sample was peripheral blood, taken 28 days after the second AZD1222 dose. CDR3 DNA: TGTGCCAGCAGTTACTCCCGGCAGGGGGTAGTACCCCTCCACTTT. Protein: CASSYSRQGVVPLHF.